These 17 T cell receptor beta chains were sequenced from one sample in a study of blood T cells in healthy people across ages. Then a second PCR, running about 7 to 11 cycles, was carried out with a sample-barcoded 5' primer and a J-beta primer mix. TCRdb independently ran MiXCR on the 5' RACE reads; one entry per CDR3 protein. Among about 760,000 distinct CDR3 sequences listed, about 25% were seen once. Separately, the same data were catalogued under a study of T cells of mothers and their children.

Material: blood. These receptors all come from a boy aged 5 to 17 in good health.

The chain couples TRBV7-9 to TRBJ2-3; 8 bases are shared with TRBD1. Germline V CDR1 and CDR2: SEHNR, FQNEAQ (reference sequence). There are 14 residues in the CDR3. The V segment lost 3 bases and the J segment 11 bases; nucleotides outside the gene matches: 10. Written as DNA, the CDR3 is TGTGCCAGCAGCTTTTCCGGCCAGGGGGCATGGCAGTATTTT. Protein: CASSFSGQGAWQYF.

This clonotype was found many times. The V call is TRBV7-2, the J call TRBJ1-4; D call uncertain. Trimming stripped 1 base from V and 3 bases from J, with 3 bases between. Germline CDR1 and CDR2: SGHTA and FQGNSA. This CDR3 is 13 amino acids long. CDR3 DNA sequence: TGTGCCAGCAGCTTAGAACCTAATGAAAAACTGTTTTTT. This translates into CASSLEPNEKLFF.

This clonotype occurred a few times. The genes are TRBV5-1 and TRBJ2-7, with D possibly being TRBD1 (5 bases). CDR1 is SGHRS and CDR2 is YFSETQ in the germline V gene. This CDR3 is 14 amino acids long. Deletions cut 0 bases from V and 6 bases from J, with 13 bases between. The CDR3 spells CASSLGGLPAEQYF. The CDR3 coding sequence is TGCGCCAGCAGCTTGGGGGGCCTTCCAGCCGAGCAGTACTTC. The full variable domain, its missing parts supplied by reference TRBV5-1 and TRBJ2-7, is KAGVTQTPRYLIKTRGQQVTLSCSPISGHRSVSWYQQTPGQGLQFLFEYFSETQRNKGNFPGRFSGRQFSNSRSEMNVSTLELGDSALYLCASSLGGLPAEQYFGPGTRLTVT.

Many counts were recorded for this clonotype. The rearrangement links TRBV7-9 to TRBJ1-1; D not certain. CDR1 SEHNR and CDR2 FQNEAQ come from the germline V gene (reference sequence). The length of the CDR3 is 14 residues. Deletions cut 7 bases from V and 1 base from J, with 13 bases between. This chain's CDR3 is CASTPRGRNTEAFF. Written as DNA, the CDR3 is TGTGCCAGCACCCCCCGGGGAAGGAACACTGAAGCTTTCTTT. The whole variable domain, remainder taken from reference TRBV7-9 and TRBJ1-1, is DTGVSQNPRHKITKRGQNVTFRCDPISEHNRLYWYRQTLGQGPEFLTYFQNEAQLEKSRLLSDRFSAERPKGSFSTLEIQRTEQGDSAMYLCASTPRGRNTEAFFGQGTRLTVV.

This clonotype was seen only a few times. The chain couples TRBV6-2 or TRBV6-3 to TRBJ1-6; D is possibly TRBD1 (6 bases). Trimming took 5 bases from V and 7 from J, leaving 9 bases between them. Germline CDR1 MNHEY, CDR2 SVGEGT. This CDR3 contains 13 residues. CDR3 bases: TGTGCCAGCAGTGGACAGAAGAATTCACCCCTCCACTTT. Protein: CASSGQKNSPLHF.

V and J are TRBV20-1 and TRBJ1-5; 9 nucleotides line up with TRBD1. The J segment lost 6 bases and the V segment lost 0 bases, leaving 6 bases of the junction unmatched. This CDR3 is 15 amino acids long. Germline CDR1 is DFQATT and CDR2 is SNEGSKA (reference sequence). The CDR3 nucleotides are TGCAGTGCTAGAGATCGGGGGACAGGGTCTCAGCCCCAGCATTTT. Encoded protein: CSARDRGTGSQPQHF.

The chain has TRBV7-9 and TRBJ2-1; perhaps TRBD2 as D (6 bases). CDR3 length: 17 amino acids. The germline gives CDR1 SEHNR, CDR2 FQNEAQ (reference sequence). Trimming removed 4 bases at V and 0 bases at J, with 16 bases between. Here the CDR3 reads CASSSLERASSYNEQFF. CDR3 DNA sequence: TGTGCCAGCAGCTCCCTTGAGCGGGCCAGCTCCTACAATGAGCAGTTCTTC.

This chain joins TRBV24-1 and TRBJ2-6; unclear D gene. Trimming stripped 5 bases from V and 1 base from J, with 11 bases between. Germline V gene lookup returns CDR1 KGHDR and CDR2 SFDVKD. CDR3 length equals 16 residues. The CDR3 bases are TGTGCCACCAGTGGACCTGGAAGGTCTGGGGCCAACGTCCTGACTTTC. Amino acids: CATSGPGRSGANVLTF.

The chain combines TRBV27 with TRBJ1-5, with 8 bases matching TRBD1. After removal of 8 bases from V and 5 bases from J, the junction contained 8 bases not matched to a gene. The CDR3 is 14 amino acids. From germline, CDR1 is MNHEY and CDR2 SMNVEV (reference sequence). As DNA, the CDR3 is TGTGCCAGCGCTCGACAGGGGATCGATCAGCCCCAGCATTTT. Protein: CASARQGIDQPQHF.

The rearrangement joins TRBV11-2 to TRBJ2-1; 9 bases agree with TRBD2. The junction had 5 bases not matched to a gene; V was cut back by 1 base and J by 4 bases. The CDR3 length is 16 residues. Germline V CDR1 and CDR2: SGHAT, FQNNGV. The CDR3 is CASSLAVSGGYNEQFF. CDR3 nucleotides: TGTGCCAGCAGCTTAGCGGTTAGCGGGGGATACAATGAGCAGTTCTTC. Full variable domain (outside the CDR3, taken from reference TRBV11-2 and TRBJ2-1): EAGVAQSPRYKIIEKRQSVAFWCNPISGHATLYWYQQILGQGPKLLIQFQNNGVVDDSQLPKDRFSAERLKGVDSTLKIQPAKLEDSAVYLCASSLAVSGGYNEQFFGPGTRLTVL.

The V call is TRBV7-9, the J call TRBJ2-3, with D hard to call. Germline CDR1 reads SEHNR; CDR2 reads FQNEAQ (reference sequence). The CDR3 runs to 15 residues. Trimming stripped 5 bases from V and 2 bases from J, with 14 bases between. CDR3 loop: CASSGERPTTDTQYF. As DNA, the CDR3 is TGTGCCAGCAGCGGAGAGAGACCCACCACAGATACGCAGTATTTT.

In this sample, this clonotype turned up once. The chain links TRBV6-2 or TRBV6-3 to TRBJ2-5; 13 bases fit TRBD2. Germline V gives CDR1 MNHEY, CDR2 SVGEGT. Trimming removed 6 bases from V and 0 bases from J; junction bases left unmatched: 10. The CDR3 loop spans 18 amino acids. The CDR3 is CASSPGLAGEGYQETQYF. Here the CDR3 DNA reads TGTGCCAGCAGCCCCGGACTAGCGGGAGAGGGGTACCAAGAGACCCAGTACTTC.

The chain carries TRBV29-1 and TRBJ1-2; D remains ambiguous. The V gene lost 6 bases and the J gene lost 4 bases, with 12 bases spanning the gap. Per the germline V gene, CDR1 is SQVTM and CDR2 is ANQGSEA. This CDR3 has 12 residues. The CDR3 sequence: CSVRTTLYGYTF. The CDR3 DNA follows: TGCAGCGTCCGAACGACCCTCTATGGCTACACCTTC. Variable domain in full (rest from reference TRBV29-1 and TRBJ1-2): SAVISQKPSRDICQRGTSLTIQCQVDSQVTMMFWYRQQPGQSLTLIATANQGSEATYESGFVIDKFPISRPNLTFSTLTVSNMSPEDSSIYLCSVRTTLYGYTFGSGTRLTVV.

The V gene is TRBV29-1, the J gene TRBJ2-1, with TRBD1 matching over 8 bases. The CDR3 totals 14 residues. Germline CDR1 reads SQVTM; CDR2 reads ANQGSEA. The V segment lost 7 bases and the J segment 5 bases; nucleotides outside the gene matches: 10. The CDR3 region is CSALGGTGNNEQFF. The CDR3 nucleotides are TGCAGCGCCCTAGGCGGGACAGGCAACAATGAGCAGTTCTTC.

CDR3 coding DNA: TGTGCCAGCAGCCTAGGACAGAACTACAATGAGCAGTTCTTC. Protein product: CASSLGQNYNEQFF. This sequence joins TRBV7-9 and TRBJ2-1; TRBD1 is a possible D gene (6 bases). Trimming took off 5 bases at V and 3 bases at J, with 11 bases between the two ends. The CDR3 has 14 residues. Germline V gene data show CDR1 as SEHNR and CDR2 as FQNEAQ (reference sequence).

The chain recombines TRBV5-4 with TRBJ2-1; 10 positions match TRBD2. The J call may be faulty, since TRBJ2-7 better matches the DNA end. The CDR3 extends over 14 amino acids. Per germline, CDR1 SGHNT and CDR2 YYREEE (reference sequence). Here the CDR3 reads CASSSAGGVIEQYF. CDR3 coding DNA: TGTGCCAGCAGCTCAGCGGGGGGGGTTATCGAGCAGTACTTC.

The CDR3 loop is CASSYGQGGGYTF. Here the CDR3 DNA reads TGTGCCAGCAGTTATGGACAGGGGGGAGGCTACACCTTC. The rearrangement joins TRBV12-3 or TRBV12-4 to TRBJ1-2; 10 positions match TRBD1. V gave up 4 bases and J gave up 8 bases; unmatched junction bases: 4. The CDR3 is 13 amino acids.